This T cell receptor (beta chain) stems from a study of radiotherapy plus CTLA-4 blockade in lung cancer. Background on the study: Objective responses were observed in 18% of patients, and disease control was achieved by approximately 32%.

Germline V gene sequence: CDR1 LNHDA, CDR2 SQIVND (reference sequence). The V end lost 4 bases, the J end lost 3 bases, and 9 bases lay between the germline ends. The length of the CDR3 is 13 residues. Profiling relied on immunoSEQ multiplex PCR, and the TCRdb table lists in-frame clones only, not all of them. The sample contains 45,000 to 60,000 clones, 80% to 85% of which appear only once. Focal radiation plus CTLA-4 blockade with ipilimumab was given to patients with chemo-refractory metastatic non-small-cell lung cancer. The source of this sequence is a human donor with non-small cell lung cancer who had stable disease on radiotherapy plus ipilimumab. Sequenced material: peripheral blood, taken from a patient treated with radiotherapy plus ipilimumab. The chain employs TRBV19 and TRBJ1-2; D is perhaps TRBD1 (5 bases). In nucleotides, the CDR3 is TGTGCCAGTAGTACCGGGACTTACTATGGCTACACCTTC. Protein sequence: CASSTGTYYGYTF.